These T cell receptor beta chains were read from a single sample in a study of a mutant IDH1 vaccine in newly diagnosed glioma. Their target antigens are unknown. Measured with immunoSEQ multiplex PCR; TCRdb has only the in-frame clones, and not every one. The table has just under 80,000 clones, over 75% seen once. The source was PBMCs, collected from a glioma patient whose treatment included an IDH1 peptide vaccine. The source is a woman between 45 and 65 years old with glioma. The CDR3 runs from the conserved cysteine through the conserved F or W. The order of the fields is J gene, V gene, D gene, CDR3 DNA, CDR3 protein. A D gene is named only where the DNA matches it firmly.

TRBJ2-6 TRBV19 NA TGTGCCAGTATCCAGGTGGGCTCCCTGACTGGGGCCAACGTCCTGACTTTC CASIQVGSLTGANVLTF
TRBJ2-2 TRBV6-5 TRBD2 TGTGCCAGCAGGTTAGCGGGAGACCACACCGGGGAGCTGTTTTTT CASRLAGDHTGELFF
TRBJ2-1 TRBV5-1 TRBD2 TGCGCCAGCAGCTTACGGACTAGCGGGGCCTACAATGAGCAGTTCTTC CASSLRTSGAYNEQFF
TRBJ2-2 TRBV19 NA TGTGCCAGTAGTATGGGCAGGGGAATTAACACCGGGGAGCTGTTTTTT CASSMGRGINTGELFF
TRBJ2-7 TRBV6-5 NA TGTGCCAGCAGCCGAGACGGCTCCTACGAGCAGTACTTC CASSRDGSYEQYF
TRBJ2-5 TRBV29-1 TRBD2 TGCAGCGTCGCCCCGGGGGGGCTGAATTCTGAGGCGGAGACCCAGTACTTC CSVAPGGLNSEAETQYF
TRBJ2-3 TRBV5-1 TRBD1 TGCGCCAGCGGGACAGGGGGAGGGCCCACAGATACGCAGTATTTT CASGTGGGPTDTQYF
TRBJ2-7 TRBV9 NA TGTGCCAGCAGCGTAGAACAGGGTAACGACTACGAGCAGTACTTC CASSVEQGNDYEQYF
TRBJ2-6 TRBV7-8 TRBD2 TGTGCCAGCAGCCTATTCCGGGGACTAGCGGGAGTCAGCTCTGGGGCCAACGTCCTGACTTTC CASSLFRGLAGVSSGANVLTF
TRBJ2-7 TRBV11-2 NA TGTGCCAGCAGTCCTCATTTGACGGGGGACGAGCAGTACTTC CASSPHLTGDEQYF
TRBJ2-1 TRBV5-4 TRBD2 TGTGCCAGCAGCTTGGAGAGACCTAGCGGGAGGAATGAGCAGTTCTTC CASSLERPSGRNEQFF
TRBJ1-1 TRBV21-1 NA TGTGCCAGCCCCCCTGAGGGGACAGGGGGCACTGAAGCTTTCTTT CASPPEGTGGTEAFF
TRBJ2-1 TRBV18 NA TGTGCCAGCTCGTCCACCCTCTCCGGGAACCCCGTTGAGCAGTTCTTC CASSSTLSGNPVEQFF
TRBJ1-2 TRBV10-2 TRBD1 TGCGCCAGCAGTGACAGGGGGCCGTTCTATGGCTACACCTTC CASSDRGPFYGYTF
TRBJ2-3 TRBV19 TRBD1 TGTGCCAGTAGTATTTGGTCACAGGGGCTAGATACGCAGTATTTT CASSIWSQGLDTQYF
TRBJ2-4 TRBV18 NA TGTGCCAGCTCACCAGGAATGACGGGTTTGGTGATGCGCAAAAACATTCAGTACTTC CASSPGMTGLVMRKNIQYF
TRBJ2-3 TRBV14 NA TGTGCCAGCAGCCATTTACAAACCACAGATACGCAGTATTTT CASSHLQTTDTQYF
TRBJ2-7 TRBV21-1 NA TGTGCCAGCAGAGGGAGGGACAGGGTCCCGCCCGCCTACGAGCAGTACTTC CASRGRDRVPPAYEQYF
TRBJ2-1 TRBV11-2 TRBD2 TGTGCCAGCAGCTTAGAGGCTAGCGGGGGGAGTTACAATGAGCAGTTCTTC CASSLEASGGSYNEQFF
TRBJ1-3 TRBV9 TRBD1 TGTGCCAGCAGCGTAGAGACAGGGGCTGGAAACACCATATATTTT CASSVETGAGNTIYF
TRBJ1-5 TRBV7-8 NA TGTGCCAGCAGCTTAGACCTCCAAGTAGGGGCTTATAGCAATCAGCCCCAGCATTTT CASSLDLQVGAYSNQPQHF
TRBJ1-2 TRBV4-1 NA TGCGCCAGCAGCCTGGGCGAAGCCCTCTACTATGGCTACACCTTC CASSLGEALYYGYTF
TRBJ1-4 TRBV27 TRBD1 TGTGCCAGCAGTCCTCGGGCCAGGGGGACCGAAAAACTGTTTTTT CASSPRARGTEKLFF
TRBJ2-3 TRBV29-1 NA TGCAGCGTTCGAACGGGTCAGGGACAAACAGATACGCAGTATTTT CSVRTGQGQTDTQYF
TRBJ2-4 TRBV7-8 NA TGTGCCAGCAGCCCGAAGACCCGACGGGATAGCATTCAGTACTTC CASSPKTRRDSIQYF
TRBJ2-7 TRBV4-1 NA TGCGCCAGCAGCCAGGCGGGCCTCTCCTACGAGCAGTACTTC CASSQAGLSYEQYF